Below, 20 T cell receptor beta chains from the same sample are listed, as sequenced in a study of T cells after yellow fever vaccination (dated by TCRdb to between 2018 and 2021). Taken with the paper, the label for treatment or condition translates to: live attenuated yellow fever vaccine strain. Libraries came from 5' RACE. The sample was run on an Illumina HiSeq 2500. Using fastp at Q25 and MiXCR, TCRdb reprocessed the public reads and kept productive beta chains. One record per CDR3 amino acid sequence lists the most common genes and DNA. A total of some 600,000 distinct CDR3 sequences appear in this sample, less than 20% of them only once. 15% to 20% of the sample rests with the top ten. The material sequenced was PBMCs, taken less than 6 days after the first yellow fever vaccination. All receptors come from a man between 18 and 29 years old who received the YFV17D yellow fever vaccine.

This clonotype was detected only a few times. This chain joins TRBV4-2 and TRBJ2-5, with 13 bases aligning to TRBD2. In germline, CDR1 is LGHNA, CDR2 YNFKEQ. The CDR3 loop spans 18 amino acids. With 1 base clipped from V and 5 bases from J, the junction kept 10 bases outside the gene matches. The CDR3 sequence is CASSQGGLAGALGETQYF. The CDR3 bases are TGTGCCAGCAGCCAAGGCGGACTAGCGGGGGCCCTTGGTGAGACCCAGTACTTC.

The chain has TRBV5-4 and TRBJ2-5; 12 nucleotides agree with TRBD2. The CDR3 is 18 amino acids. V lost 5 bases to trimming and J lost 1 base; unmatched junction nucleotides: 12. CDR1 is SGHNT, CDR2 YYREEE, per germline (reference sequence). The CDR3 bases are TGTGCCAGCAGGCAGGGGCTAGCGGGGGGGCCAACCCAAGAGACCCAGTACTTC. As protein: CASRQGLAGGPTQETQYF.

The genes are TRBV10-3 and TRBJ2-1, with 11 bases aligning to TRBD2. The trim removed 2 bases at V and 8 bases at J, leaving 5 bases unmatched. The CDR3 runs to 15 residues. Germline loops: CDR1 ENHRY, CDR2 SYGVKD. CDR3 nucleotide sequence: TGTGCCATCAGTGAGGGTCTAGCGGGGGGAGATGAGCAGTTCTTC. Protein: CAISEGLAGGDEQFF.

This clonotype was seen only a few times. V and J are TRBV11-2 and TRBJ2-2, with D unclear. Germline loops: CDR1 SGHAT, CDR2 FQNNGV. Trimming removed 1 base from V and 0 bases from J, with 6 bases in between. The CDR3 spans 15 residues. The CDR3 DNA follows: TGTGCCAGCAGCTTAGCCGCCACGAACACCGGGGAGCTGTTTTTT. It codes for CASSLAATNTGELFF.

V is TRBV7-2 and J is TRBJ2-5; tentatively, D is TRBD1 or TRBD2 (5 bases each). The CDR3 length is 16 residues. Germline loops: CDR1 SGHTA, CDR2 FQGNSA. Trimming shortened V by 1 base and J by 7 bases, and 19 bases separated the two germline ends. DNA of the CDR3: TGTGCCAGCAGCTTAGTCTCGGGACCGGGATATGGGACCCAGTACTTC. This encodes CASSLVSGPGYGTQYF.

CDR3 loop: CSARDRLAGTDTQYF. Written as DNA, the CDR3 is TGCAGTGCTAGAGATCGCCTAGCGGGCACAGATACGCAGTATTTT. The chain carries TRBV20-1 and TRBJ2-3; TRBD2 agrees at 7 bases. The V segment lost 0 bases and the J segment 1 base; nucleotides outside the gene matches: 4. Germline V gene data show CDR1 as DFQATT and CDR2 as SNEGSKA (reference sequence). This CDR3 region has 15 residues.

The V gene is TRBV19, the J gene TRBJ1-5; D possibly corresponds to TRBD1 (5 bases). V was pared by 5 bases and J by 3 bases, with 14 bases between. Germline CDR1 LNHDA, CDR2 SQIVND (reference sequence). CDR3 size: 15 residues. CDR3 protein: CASSWAGVINQPQHF. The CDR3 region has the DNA TGTGCCAGTAGTTGGGCGGGGGTTATCAATCAGCCCCAGCATTTT. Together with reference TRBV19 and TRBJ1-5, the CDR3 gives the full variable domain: DGGITQSPKYLFRKEGQNVTLSCEQNLNHDAMYWYRQDPGQGLRLIYYSQIVNDFQKGDIAEGYSVSREKKESFPLTVTSAQKNPTAFYLCASSWAGVINQPQHFGDGTRLSIL.

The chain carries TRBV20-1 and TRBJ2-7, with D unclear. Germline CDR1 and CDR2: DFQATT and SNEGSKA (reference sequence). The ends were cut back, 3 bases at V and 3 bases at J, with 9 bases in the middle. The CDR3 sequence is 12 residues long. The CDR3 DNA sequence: TGCAGTGCTAGGAGGCAGGTCTACGAGCAGTACTTC. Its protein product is CSARRQVYEQYF.

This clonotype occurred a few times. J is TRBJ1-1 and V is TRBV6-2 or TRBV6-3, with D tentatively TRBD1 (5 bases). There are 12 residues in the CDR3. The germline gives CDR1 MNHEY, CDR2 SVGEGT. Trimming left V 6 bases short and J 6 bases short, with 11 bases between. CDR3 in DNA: TGTGCCAGCAGGCGGGGGGACGCTGAAGCTTTCTTT. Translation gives CASRRGDAEAFF.

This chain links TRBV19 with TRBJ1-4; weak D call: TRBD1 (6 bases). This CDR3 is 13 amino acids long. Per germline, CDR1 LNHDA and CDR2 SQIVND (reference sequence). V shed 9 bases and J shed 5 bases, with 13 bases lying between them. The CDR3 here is CASSTQGNEKLFF. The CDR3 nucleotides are TGTGCCAGCTCCACACAGGGAAATGAAAAACTGTTTTTT.

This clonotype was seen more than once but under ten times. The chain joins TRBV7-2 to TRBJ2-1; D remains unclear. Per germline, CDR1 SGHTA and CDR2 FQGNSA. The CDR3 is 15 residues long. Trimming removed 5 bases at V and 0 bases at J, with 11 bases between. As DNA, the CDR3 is TGTGCCAGCAGCCCCCCGACTGCCTCCTACAATGAGCAGTTCTTC. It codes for CASSPPTASYNEQFF.

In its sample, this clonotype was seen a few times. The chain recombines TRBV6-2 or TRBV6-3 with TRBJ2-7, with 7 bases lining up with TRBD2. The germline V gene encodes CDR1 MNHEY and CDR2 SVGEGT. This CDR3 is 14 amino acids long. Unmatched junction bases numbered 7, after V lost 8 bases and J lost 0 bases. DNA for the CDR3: TGTGCCAGCCACCGGGACTACAACTCCTACGAGCAGTACTTC. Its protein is CASHRDYNSYEQYF.

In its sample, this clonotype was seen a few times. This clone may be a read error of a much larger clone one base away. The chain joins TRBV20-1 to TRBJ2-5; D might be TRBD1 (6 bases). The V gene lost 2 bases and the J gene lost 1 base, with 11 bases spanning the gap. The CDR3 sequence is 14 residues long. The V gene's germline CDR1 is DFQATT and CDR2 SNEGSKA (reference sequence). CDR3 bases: TGCAGTGCTAGACCAGGGGCCCCCCAAGAGACCCAGTACTTC. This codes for CSARPGAPQETQYF.

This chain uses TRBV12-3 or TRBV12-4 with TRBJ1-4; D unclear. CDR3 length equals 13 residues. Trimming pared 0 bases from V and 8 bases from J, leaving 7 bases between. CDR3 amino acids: CASSLAGREKLFF. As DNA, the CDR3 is TGTGCCAGCAGTTTAGCCGGAAGAGAAAAACTGTTTTTT.

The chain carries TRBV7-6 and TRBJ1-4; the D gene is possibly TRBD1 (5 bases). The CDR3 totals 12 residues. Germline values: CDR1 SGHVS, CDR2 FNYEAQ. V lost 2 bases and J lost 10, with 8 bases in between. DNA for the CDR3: TGTGCCAGCAGCTTATCGGGGCTAAAACTGTTTTTT. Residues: CASSLSGLKLFF.

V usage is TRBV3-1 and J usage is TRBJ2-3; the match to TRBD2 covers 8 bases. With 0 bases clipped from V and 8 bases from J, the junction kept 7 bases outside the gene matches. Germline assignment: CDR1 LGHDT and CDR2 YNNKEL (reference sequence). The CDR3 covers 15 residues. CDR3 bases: TGTGCCAGCAGCCAAGATTGGAGCGGGGGAGCTACGCAGTATTTT. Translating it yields CASSQDWSGGATQYF.

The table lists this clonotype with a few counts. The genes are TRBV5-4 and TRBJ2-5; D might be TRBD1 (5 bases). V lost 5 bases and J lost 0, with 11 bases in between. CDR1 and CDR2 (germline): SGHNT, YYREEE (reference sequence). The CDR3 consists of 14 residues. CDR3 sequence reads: CASSQGANQETQYF. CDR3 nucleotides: TGTGCCAGCAGTCAAGGGGCAAACCAAGAGACCCAGTACTTC.

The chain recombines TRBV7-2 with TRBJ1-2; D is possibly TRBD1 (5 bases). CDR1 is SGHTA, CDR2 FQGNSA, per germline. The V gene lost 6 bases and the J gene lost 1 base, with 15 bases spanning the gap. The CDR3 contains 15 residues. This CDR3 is CASSSGTGSNYGYTF. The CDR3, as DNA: TGTGCCAGCAGTTCCGGGACGGGGAGTAACTATGGCTACACCTTC.

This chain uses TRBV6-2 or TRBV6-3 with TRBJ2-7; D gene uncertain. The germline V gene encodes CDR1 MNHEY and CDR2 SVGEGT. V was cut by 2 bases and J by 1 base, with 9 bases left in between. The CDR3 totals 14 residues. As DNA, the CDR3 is TGTGCCAGCAGTTACGAAGGCAGTTCCTACGAGCAGTACTTC. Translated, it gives CASSYEGSSYEQYF.

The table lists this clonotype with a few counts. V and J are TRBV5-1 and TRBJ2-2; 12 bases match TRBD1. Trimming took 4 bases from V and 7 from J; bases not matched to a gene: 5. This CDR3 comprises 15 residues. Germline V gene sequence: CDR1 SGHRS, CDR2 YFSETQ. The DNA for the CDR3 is TGCGCCAGCAGCCCGGGACAGGGGGCGTTCGGGGAGCTGTTTTTT. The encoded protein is CASSPGQGAFGELFF.